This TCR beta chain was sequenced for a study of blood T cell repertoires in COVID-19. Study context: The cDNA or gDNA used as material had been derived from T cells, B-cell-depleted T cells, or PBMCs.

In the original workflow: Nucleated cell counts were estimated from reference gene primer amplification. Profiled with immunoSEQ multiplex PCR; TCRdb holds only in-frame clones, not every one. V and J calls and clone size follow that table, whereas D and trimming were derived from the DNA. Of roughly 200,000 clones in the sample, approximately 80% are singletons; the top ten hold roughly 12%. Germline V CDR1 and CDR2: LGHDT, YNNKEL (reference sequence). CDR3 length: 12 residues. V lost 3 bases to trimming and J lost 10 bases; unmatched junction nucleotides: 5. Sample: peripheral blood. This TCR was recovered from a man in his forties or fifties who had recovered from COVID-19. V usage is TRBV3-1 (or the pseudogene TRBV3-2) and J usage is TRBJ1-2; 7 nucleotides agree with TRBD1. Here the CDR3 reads CASSQTTGTYTF. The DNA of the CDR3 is TGTGCCAGCAGCCAGACGACAGGGACCTACACCTTC.